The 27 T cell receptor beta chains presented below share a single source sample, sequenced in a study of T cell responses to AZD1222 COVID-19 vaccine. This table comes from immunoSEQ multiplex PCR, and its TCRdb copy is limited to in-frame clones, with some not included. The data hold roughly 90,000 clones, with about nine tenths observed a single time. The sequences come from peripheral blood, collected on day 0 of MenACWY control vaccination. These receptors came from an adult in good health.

The CDR3 coding sequence is TGTGCCAGCAGCTTGAACCACCCCTCTGGGGCCAACGTCCTGACTTTC. This sequence encodes CASSLNHPSGANVLTF. The genes are TRBV11-1 and TRBJ2-6; the D is unclear. The V and J ends lost 3 bases and 0 bases respectively, with 9 bases between them. Germline CDR1 and CDR2: SGHAT and FQDESV (reference sequence). This CDR3 spans 16 amino acids.

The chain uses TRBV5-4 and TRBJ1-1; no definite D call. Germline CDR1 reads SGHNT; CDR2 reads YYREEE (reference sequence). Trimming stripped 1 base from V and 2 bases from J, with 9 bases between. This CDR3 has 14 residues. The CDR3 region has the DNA TGTGCCAGCAGCTTGTCTGTAGTAAACACTGAAGCTTTCTTT. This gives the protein CASSLSVVNTEAFF. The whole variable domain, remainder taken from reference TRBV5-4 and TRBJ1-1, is ETGVTQSPTHLIKTRGQQVTLRCSSQSGHNTVSWYQQALGQGPQFIFQYYREEENGRGNFPPRFSGLQFPNYSSELNVNALELDDSALYLCASSLSVVNTEAFFGQGTRLTVV.

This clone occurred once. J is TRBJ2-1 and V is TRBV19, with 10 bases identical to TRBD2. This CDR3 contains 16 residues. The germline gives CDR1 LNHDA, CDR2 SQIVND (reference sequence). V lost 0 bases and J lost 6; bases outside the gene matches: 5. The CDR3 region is CASSIEASGSINEQFF. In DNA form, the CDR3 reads TGTGCCAGTAGTATAGAGGCTAGCGGGAGTATCAATGAGCAGTTCTTC.

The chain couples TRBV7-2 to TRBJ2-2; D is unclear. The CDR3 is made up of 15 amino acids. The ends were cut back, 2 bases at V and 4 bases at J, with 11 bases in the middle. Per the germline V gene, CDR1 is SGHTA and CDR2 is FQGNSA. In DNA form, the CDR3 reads TGTGCCAGCAGCTTACTCCCAGGAGCCACCGGGGAGCTGTTTTTT. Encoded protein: CASSLLPGATGELFF. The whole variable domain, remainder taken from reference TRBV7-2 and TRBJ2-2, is GAGVSQSPSNKVTEKGKDVELRCDPISGHTALYWYRQSLGQGLEFLIYFQGNSAPDKSGLPSDRFSAERTGGSVSTLTIQRTQQEDSAVYLCASSLLPGATGELFFGEGSRLTVL.

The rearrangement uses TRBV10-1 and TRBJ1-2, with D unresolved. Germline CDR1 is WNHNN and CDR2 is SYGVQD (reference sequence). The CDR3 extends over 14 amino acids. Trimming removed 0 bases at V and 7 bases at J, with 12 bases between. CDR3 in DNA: TGCGCCAGCAGTGAGTCGAAAGGTGGAGGTGGCTACACCTTC. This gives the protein CASSESKGGGGYTF.

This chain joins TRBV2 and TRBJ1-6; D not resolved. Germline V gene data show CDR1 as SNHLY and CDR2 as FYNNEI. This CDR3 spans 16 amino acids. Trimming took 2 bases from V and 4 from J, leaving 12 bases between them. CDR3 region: CASSERGGSYNSPLHF. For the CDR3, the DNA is TGTGCCAGCAGTGAACGAGGCGGATCGTATAATTCACCCCTCCACTTT.

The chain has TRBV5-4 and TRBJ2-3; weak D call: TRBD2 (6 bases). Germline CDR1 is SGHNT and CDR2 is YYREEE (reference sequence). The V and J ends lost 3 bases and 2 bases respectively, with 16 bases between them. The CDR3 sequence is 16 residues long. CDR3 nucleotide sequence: TGTGCCAGCAGCTCGGCTAAGCGGGCCTCCACAGATACGCAGTATTTT. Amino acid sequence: CASSSAKRASTDTQYF.

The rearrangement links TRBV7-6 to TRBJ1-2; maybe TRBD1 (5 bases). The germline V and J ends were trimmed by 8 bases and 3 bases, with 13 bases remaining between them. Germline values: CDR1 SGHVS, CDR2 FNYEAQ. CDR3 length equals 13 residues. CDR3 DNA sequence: TGTGCCAGCTCAATCGGGGCGGACTATGGCTACACCTTC. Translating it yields CASSIGADYGYTF.

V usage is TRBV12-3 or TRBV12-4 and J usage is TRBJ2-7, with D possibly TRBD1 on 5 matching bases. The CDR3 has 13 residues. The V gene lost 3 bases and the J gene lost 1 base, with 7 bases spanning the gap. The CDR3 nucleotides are TGTGCCAGCAGTTTTACAGGATCCTACGAGCAGTACTTC. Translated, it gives CASSFTGSYEQYF.

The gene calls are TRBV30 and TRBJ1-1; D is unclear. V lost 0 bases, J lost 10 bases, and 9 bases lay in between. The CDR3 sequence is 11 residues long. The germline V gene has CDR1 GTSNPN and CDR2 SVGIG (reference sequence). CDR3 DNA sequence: TGTGCCTGGAGTGTACCCCACGCAGCTTTCTTT. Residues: CAWSVPHAAFF.

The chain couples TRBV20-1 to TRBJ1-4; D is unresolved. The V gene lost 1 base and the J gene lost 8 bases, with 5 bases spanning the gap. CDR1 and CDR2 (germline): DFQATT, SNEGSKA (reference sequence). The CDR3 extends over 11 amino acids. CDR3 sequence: CSARVEEKLFF. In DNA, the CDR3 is TGCAGTGCTAGAGTGGAAGAAAAACTGTTTTTT.

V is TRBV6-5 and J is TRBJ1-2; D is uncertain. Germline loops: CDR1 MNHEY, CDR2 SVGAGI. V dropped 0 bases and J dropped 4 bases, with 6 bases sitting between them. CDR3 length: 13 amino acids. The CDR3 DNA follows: TGTGCCAGCAGTTACTCACAGCTCTATGGCTACACCTTC. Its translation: CASSYSQLYGYTF.

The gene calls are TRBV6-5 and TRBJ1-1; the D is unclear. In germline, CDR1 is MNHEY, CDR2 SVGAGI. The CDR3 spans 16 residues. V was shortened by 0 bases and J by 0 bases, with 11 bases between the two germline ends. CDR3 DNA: TGTGCCAGCAGTTACTCTCAGGTGATGATGAACACTGAAGCTTTCTTT. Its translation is CASSYSQVMMNTEAFF.

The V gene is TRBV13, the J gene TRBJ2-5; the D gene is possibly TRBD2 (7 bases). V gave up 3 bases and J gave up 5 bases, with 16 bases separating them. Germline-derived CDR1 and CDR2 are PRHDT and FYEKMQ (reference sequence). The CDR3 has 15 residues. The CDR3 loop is CASSLAGAGAETQYF. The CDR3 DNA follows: TGTGCCAGCAGCTTGGCGGGGGCGGGGGCGGAGACCCAGTACTTC.

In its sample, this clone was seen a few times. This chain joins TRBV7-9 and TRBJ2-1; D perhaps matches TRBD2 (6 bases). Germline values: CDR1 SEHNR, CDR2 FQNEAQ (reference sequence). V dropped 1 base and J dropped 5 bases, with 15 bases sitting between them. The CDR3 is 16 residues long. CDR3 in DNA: TGTGCCAGCAGCTTAGTGGAAGTAGCGGAACACAATGAGCAGTTCTTC. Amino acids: CASSLVEVAEHNEQFF.

CDR3 amino acids: CASSLALAGDNSPLHF. In nucleotides, the CDR3 is TGTGCCAGCAGCTTAGCCCTGGCGGGGGATAATTCACCCCTCCACTTT. The gene calls are TRBV11-2 and TRBJ1-6, with D possibly TRBD1 on 5 matching bases. Trimming removed 1 base from V and 5 bases from J, with 12 bases in between. This CDR3 region has 16 residues. CDR1 and CDR2 (germline): SGHAT, FQNNGV.

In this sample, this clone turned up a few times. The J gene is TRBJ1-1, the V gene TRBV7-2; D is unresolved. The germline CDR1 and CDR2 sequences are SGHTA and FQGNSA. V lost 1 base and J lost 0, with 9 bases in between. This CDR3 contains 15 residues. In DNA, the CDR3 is TGTGCCAGCAGCTTAGTCATGAGACTGAACACTGAAGCTTTCTTT. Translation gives CASSLVMRLNTEAFF.

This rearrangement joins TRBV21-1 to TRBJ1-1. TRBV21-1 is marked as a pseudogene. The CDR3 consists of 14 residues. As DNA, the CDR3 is TGTGCCAGCAGCAAAGTGACGGGAGACACTGAAGCTTTCTTT. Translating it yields CASSKVTGDTEAFF.

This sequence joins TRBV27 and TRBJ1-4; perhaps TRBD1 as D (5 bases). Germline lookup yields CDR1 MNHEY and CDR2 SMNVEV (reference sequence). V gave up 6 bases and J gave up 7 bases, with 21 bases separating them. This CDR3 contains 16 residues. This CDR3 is CASSLESGTGSEKLFF. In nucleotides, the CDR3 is TGTGCCAGCAGCCTGGAATCCGGGACGGGGAGTGAAAAACTGTTTTTT.

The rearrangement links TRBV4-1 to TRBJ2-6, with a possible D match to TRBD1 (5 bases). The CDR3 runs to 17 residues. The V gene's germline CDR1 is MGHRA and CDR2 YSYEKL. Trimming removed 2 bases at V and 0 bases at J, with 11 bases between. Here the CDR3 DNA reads TGCGCCAGCAGCCAACAAGACAGTCCCTCTGGGGCCAACGTCCTGACTTTC. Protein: CASSQQDSPSGANVLTF.

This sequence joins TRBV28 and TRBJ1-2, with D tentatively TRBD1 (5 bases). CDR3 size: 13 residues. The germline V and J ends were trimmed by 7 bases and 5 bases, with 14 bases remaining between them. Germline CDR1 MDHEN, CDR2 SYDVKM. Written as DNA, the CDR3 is TGTGCCAGCAAGACCGGCGGGGCTTATGGCTACACCTTC. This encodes CASKTGGAYGYTF.

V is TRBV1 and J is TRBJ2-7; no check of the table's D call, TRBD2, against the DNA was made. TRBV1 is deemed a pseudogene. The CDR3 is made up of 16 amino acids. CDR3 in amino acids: CTSSQTGLADAYEQYF. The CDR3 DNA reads TGCACCAGCAGCCAAACGGGACTAGCGGACGCCTACGAGCAGTACTTC.

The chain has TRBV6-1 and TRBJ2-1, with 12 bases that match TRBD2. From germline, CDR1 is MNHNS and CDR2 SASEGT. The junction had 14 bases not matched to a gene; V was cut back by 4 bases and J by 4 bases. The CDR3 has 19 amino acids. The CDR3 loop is CASSVGLAGLTRGYNEQFF. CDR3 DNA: TGTGCCAGCAGTGTAGGACTAGCGGGACTTACTCGGGGTTACAATGAGCAGTTCTTC.

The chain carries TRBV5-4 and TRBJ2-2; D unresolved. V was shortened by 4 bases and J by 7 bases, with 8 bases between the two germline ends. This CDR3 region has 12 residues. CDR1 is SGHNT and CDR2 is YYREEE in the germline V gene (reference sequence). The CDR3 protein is CASSTPGGELFF. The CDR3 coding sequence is TGTGCCAGCAGCACACCGGGCGGGGAGCTGTTTTTT.

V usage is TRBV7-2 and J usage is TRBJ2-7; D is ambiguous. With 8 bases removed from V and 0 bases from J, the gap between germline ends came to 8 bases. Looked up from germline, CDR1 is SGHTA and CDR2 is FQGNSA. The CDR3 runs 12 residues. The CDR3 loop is CASGWDSYEQYF. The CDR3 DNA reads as TGTGCCAGCGGGTGGGACTCCTACGAGCAGTACTTC. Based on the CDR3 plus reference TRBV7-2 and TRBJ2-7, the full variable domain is GAGVSQSPSNKVTEKGKDVELRCDPISGHTALYWYRQSLGQGLEFLIYFQGNSAPDKSGLPSDRFSAERTGGSVSTLTIQRTQQEDSAVYLCASGWDSYEQYFGPGTRLTVT.

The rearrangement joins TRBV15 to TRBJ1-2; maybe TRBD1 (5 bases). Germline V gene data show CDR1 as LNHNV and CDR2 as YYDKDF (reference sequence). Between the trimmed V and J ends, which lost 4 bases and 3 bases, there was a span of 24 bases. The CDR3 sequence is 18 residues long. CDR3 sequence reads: CATSTSPSGTKAHYGYTF. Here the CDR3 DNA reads TGTGCCACCAGCACATCTCCGTCCGGGACCAAGGCCCACTATGGCTACACCTTC.

This CDR3 is CASIGTAVCHGYTF. The CDR3 region has the DNA TGTGCCAGCATCGGGACGGCGGTGTGCCATGGCTACACCTTC. This chain connects TRBV21-1 to TRBJ1-2. TRBV21-1 is an annotated pseudogene. This CDR3 has 14 residues.